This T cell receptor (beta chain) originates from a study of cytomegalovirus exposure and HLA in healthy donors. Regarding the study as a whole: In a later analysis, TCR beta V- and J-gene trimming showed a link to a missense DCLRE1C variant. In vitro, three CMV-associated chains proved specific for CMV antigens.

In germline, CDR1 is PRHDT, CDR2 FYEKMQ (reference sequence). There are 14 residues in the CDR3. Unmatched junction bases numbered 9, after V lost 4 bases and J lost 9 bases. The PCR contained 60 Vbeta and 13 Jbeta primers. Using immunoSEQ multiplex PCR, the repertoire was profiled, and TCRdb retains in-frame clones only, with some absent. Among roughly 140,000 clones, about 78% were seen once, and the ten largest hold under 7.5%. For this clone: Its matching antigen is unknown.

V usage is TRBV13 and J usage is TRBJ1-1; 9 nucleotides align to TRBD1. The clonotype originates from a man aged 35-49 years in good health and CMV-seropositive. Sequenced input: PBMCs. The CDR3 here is CASSSTGTGRKAFF. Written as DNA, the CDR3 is TGTGCCAGCAGCTCTACCGGGACAGGGAGGAAAGCTTTCTTT.